A selection of T cell receptor beta chains follows, all from one sample in a study of a mutant IDH1 vaccine in newly diagnosed glioma. For these receptors, no antigen is known. The table came from immunoSEQ multiplex PCR; TCRdb's copy has only in-frame clones and leaves some out. The sample holds about 62,000 clones, approximately 89% seen once. The sequencing here drew on PBMCs, taken from a glioma patient whose treatment included an IDH1 peptide vaccine. Receptor source: a man aged 40-50 years with glioma. The CDR3 runs from the conserved cysteine through the conserved F or W. The D gene is left open where the match is weak. Size tells how often a clone was seen (once, few, many) or the class of an expanded clone, and some rows leave it out.

D	J	V	size	CDR3	DNA
.	TRBJ1-5	TRBV2	.	CASSTQIPDQPQHF	TGTGCCAGCAGTACGCAGATTCCTGATCAGCCCCAGCATTTT
.	TRBJ2-3	TRBV7-9	.	CASSFYTSADTQYF	TGTGCCAGCAGCTTTTACACTTCAGCAGATACGCAGTATTTT
.	TRBJ2-5	TRBV14	.	CASSQDVSETQYF	TGTGCCAGCAGCCAAGACGTCTCCGAGACCCAGTACTTC
TRBD2	TRBJ2-3	TRBV19	.	CASSIGREKTDTQYF	TGTGCCAGTAGTATTGGGCGGGAGAAGACAGATACGCAGTATTTT
.	TRBJ2-7	TRBV6-6	.	CASSYSGLSYEQYF	TGTGCCAGCAGTTACTCTGGGCTTTCCTACGAGCAGTACTTC
.	TRBJ1-3	TRBV28	.	CASSPYRSAENSGNTIYF	TGTGCCAGCAGTCCTTATAGGTCCGCAGAGAACTCTGGAAACACCATATATTTT
.	TRBJ2-1	TRBV25-1	.	CASSGVQVLYNEQFF	TGTGCCAGCAGTGGAGTTCAGGTTTTGTACAATGAGCAGTTCTTC
.	TRBJ2-1	TRBV7-9	once	CASSLEGPYNEQFF	TGTGCCAGCAGCTTAGAGGGACCCTACAATGAGCAGTTCTTC
TRBD2	TRBJ2-5	TRBV28	.	CASSSPAGGTETQYF	TGTGCCAGCAGTTCCCCCGCCGGGGGGACGGAGACCCAGTACTTC
.	TRBJ2-3	TRBV5-5	.	CASSFGVPWQTDTQYF	TGTGCCAGCAGCTTTGGGGTCCCTTGGCAAACAGATACGCAGTATTTT
.	TRBJ2-7	TRBV5-1	.	CASSLASVSYEQYF	TGCGCCAGCAGCTTGGCGTCGGTTTCCTACGAGCAGTACTTC
.	TRBJ1-5	TRBV19	once	CASSTPSGPTGNQPQHF	TGTGCCAGTAGTACTCCCAGTGGGCCCACGGGCAATCAGCCCCAGCATTTT